The TCR beta chain under discussion was sequenced for a study of cytomegalovirus exposure and HLA in healthy donors. Study-wide background: The 95 to 150 validation repertoires used the same platform as the 666 first-cohort repertoires, a later analysis reported. Overall study results and limits: The study designated 150 to 200 TCR beta chains cytomegalovirus-associated.

The CDR3 is 15 residues long. Germline V gene sequence: CDR1 MNHNS, CDR2 SASEGT. The V and J ends lost 6 bases and 9 bases, in that order; junction bases with no gene match: 9. A roughly 120-subject validation cohort, separate from the 666-subject first cohort, supplied the donors. Using immunoSEQ multiplex PCR, the repertoire was profiled, and TCRdb retains in-frame clones only, with some absent. This sample has over 110,000 clones, with around nine tenths found just once. As for this clone: Its target is unknown.

The V gene is TRBV6-1, the J gene TRBJ2-1; 12 bases align to TRBD2. The sequenced sample was PBMCs. This TCR derives from a man younger than 30 in good health and CMV-seropositive. In DNA, the CDR3 is TGTGCCAGCAGCAACAGACTAGCGGGAGAGGGTGAGCAGTTCTTC. Translating it yields CASSNRLAGEGEQFF.